The 27 T cell receptor beta chains below were found in one sample sequenced in a study of T cells in Graves' hyperthyroidism and ophthalmopathy. It was RNA transcripts that yielded the amplified TCR beta CDR3 regions. RT-PCR in the first round (using the HTBI primer set) targeted the TCR CDR3. TCRdb fed the multiplex PCR reads into MiXCR, producing one record per CDR3 protein. This table has around 700,000 distinct CDR3 sequences, around 20% appearing once. Sequenced input: blood. These receptors were collected from a woman between 45 and 60 years old with Graves' hyperthyroidism that later progressed to Graves' ophthalmopathy.

The rearrangement joins TRBV4-1 to TRBJ2-3; 12 bases are a match to TRBD2. CDR3 size: 17 residues. Per germline, CDR1 MGHRA and CDR2 YSYEKL. The J segment lost 2 bases and the V segment lost 0 bases, leaving 3 bases of the junction unmatched. CDR3 protein: CASSQDRLAGVTDTQYF. CDR3 nucleotides: TGCGCCAGCAGCCAAGATCGACTAGCGGGGGTCACAGATACGCAGTATTTT.

In its sample, this clonotype was seen a few times. With a much larger clone just one base away, this may be a read error. The rearrangement joins TRBV7-2 to TRBJ2-1; no clear D gene. V gave up 3 bases and J gave up 6 bases, with 3 bases separating them. Germline V gives CDR1 SGHTA, CDR2 FQGNSA. The CDR3 loop spans 11 amino acids. The CDR3 spells CASSFVNEQFF. The CDR3 DNA follows: TGTGCCAGCAGCTTTGTCAATGAGCAGTTCTTC.

This clonotype was observed at least ten times. The chain is built from TRBV4-1 and TRBJ2-3; possible D gene TRBD1, 5 bases. Germline assignment: CDR1 MGHRA and CDR2 YSYEKL. The CDR3 contains 14 residues. V gave up 4 bases and J gave up 6 bases, with 14 bases separating them. CDR3 loop: CASSPTAATDTQYF. DNA for the CDR3: TGCGCCAGCAGCCCGACAGCCGCCACGGATACGCAGTATTTT.

The chain couples TRBV6-5 to TRBJ1-6; D is unresolved. CDR1 MNHEY and CDR2 SVGAGI come from the germline V gene. The CDR3 consists of 14 residues. The V gene lost 2 bases and the J gene lost 11 bases, with 13 bases spanning the gap. The CDR3 region is CASSYRFSDTPLHF. DNA for the CDR3: TGTGCCAGCAGTTACAGGTTCTCCGACACACCCCTCCACTTT.

This clonotype appeared many times. CDR3 sequence: CASSFRGGGDTQYF. The CDR3 region has the DNA TGTGCCAGCAGTTTTCGGGGCGGTGGAGATACGCAGTATTTT. The chain recombines TRBV12-3 or TRBV12-4 with TRBJ2-3; either TRBD1 or TRBD2 may supply D (5 bases each). The CDR3 length is 14 residues. V lost 3 bases and J 5 bases, leaving 12 bases between the germline ends.

The gene calls are TRBV2 and TRBJ1-5; weak D call: TRBD1 (6 bases). Trimming shortened V by 8 bases and J by 5 bases, and 16 bases separated the two germline ends. The CDR3 sequence is 14 residues long. CDR1 is SNHLY and CDR2 is FYNNEI in the germline V gene. The CDR3 nucleotides are TGTGCCAGCGTAGAAACGGGGGCTCATCAGCCCCAGCATTTT. Its protein is CASVETGAHQPQHF.

The chain is built from TRBV9 and TRBJ1-1; D is unclear. The V gene lost 0 bases and the J gene lost 1 base, with 7 bases spanning the gap. The CDR3 is 14 residues long. Germline V CDR1 and CDR2: SGDLS, YYNGEE. This CDR3 is CASSVVMENTEAFF. The CDR3 DNA follows: TGTGCCAGCAGCGTAGTGATGGAGAACACTGAAGCTTTCTTT.

Concerning this clonotype: With a much larger clone just one base away, this may be a read error. The rearrangement links TRBV6-2 or TRBV6-3 to TRBJ1-2; 7 nucleotides line up with TRBD1. CDR1 and CDR2 (germline): MNHEY, SVGEGT. There are 12 residues in the CDR3. Trimming cost V 6 bases and J 4 bases; bases outside gene matches: 2. CDR3 residues: CASRGDSYGYTF. CDR3 nucleotide sequence: TGTGCCAGCAGGGGGGACAGCTATGGCTACACCTTC.

This clonotype turned up a few times. Compared with germline, one end of the junction differs, possibly owing to a read error. The V gene is TRBV5-1, the J gene TRBJ2-7, with D possibly TRBD1 on 6 matching bases. Germline lookup yields CDR1 SGHRS and CDR2 YFSETQ. This CDR3 spans 12 amino acids. The CDR3 region is CASSLADSEEYF. Written as DNA, the CDR3 is TGCGCCAGCAGCTTGGCGGACAGCGAGGAGTACTTC.

This clonotype has just a few counts. The CDR3 protein is CASSTGGYNYGYTF. Written as DNA, the CDR3 is TGTGCCAGCAGCACAGGGGGCTATAACTATGGCTACACCTTC. This chain connects TRBV6-1 to TRBJ1-2, with TRBD1 matching over 9 bases. The CDR3 has 14 amino acids. Germline CDR1 MNHNS, CDR2 SASEGT. V shed 6 bases and J 1 base; nucleotides not matched to a gene: 3.

This clonotype was detected ten times or more. The chain employs TRBV20-1 and TRBJ1-1; D is undetermined. This CDR3 has 14 residues. Germline V gene lookup returns CDR1 DFQATT and CDR2 SNEGSKA (reference sequence). Trimming left V 1 base short and J 0 bases short, with 9 bases between. CDR3 sequence (DNA): TGCAGTGCTAGAGTTGGGTATTTGAACACTGAAGCTTTCTTT. Translation gives CSARVGYLNTEAFF.

This clonotype was recorded many times. This chain uses TRBV7-2 with TRBJ2-3; D not resolved. The germline CDR1 and CDR2 sequences are SGHTA and FQGNSA. The CDR3 is 14 amino acids. The V gene lost 1 base and the J gene lost 1 base, with 6 bases spanning the gap. CDR3 region: CASSLGPGTDTQYF. The CDR3, as DNA: TGTGCCAGCAGCTTAGGACCAGGCACAGATACGCAGTATTTT.

This clonotype has just a few counts. The CDR3 is CASSQEVAGELFF. CDR3 DNA sequence: TGTGCCAGCAGCCAGGAGGTGGCCGGGGAGCTGTTTTTT. J is TRBJ2-2 and V is TRBV3-1; a possible D gene is TRBD2 (5 bases). In germline, CDR1 is LGHDT, CDR2 YNNKEL (reference sequence). This CDR3 comprises 13 residues. Trimming took off 3 bases at V and 6 bases at J, with 8 bases between the two ends.

This chain connects TRBV4-1 to TRBJ1-2; D unclear. Germline V gene lookup returns CDR1 MGHRA and CDR2 YSYEKL. Trimming left V 1 base short and J 4 bases short, with 13 bases between. The CDR3 loop spans 15 amino acids. CDR3 in amino acids: CASSQASDGTYGYTF. The CDR3, as DNA: TGCGCCAGCAGCCAAGCCTCGGACGGTACCTATGGCTACACCTTC.

The CDR3 nucleotides read TGCAGTGCGTCAGCGGGGGGACCCCCCAATGAGCAGTTCTTC. It encodes CSASAGGPPNEQFF. This chain connects TRBV20-1 to TRBJ2-1; 9 bases are a match to TRBD2. This CDR3 region has 14 residues. From germline, CDR1 is DFQATT and CDR2 SNEGSKA (reference sequence). Trimming at V came to 6 bases and at J to 6 bases, leaving 9 bases not matched to a gene.

V is TRBV9 and J is TRBJ1-6; a possible D gene is TRBD1 (6 bases). V gave up 4 bases and J gave up 5 bases, with 10 bases separating them. Germline CDR1 SGDLS, CDR2 YYNGEE. The CDR3 has 14 amino acids. This CDR3 reads CASSNRVDNSPLHF. The CDR3 DNA reads as TGTGCCAGCAGCAACAGGGTAGATAATTCACCCCTCCACTTT.

This clonotype has a handful of counts. V gene TRBV3-1 combines with J gene TRBJ1-5; 8 positions match TRBD1. The V segment lost 5 bases and the J segment 2 bases; nucleotides outside the gene matches: 5. Germline V gene data show CDR1 as LGHDT and CDR2 as YNNKEL (reference sequence). This CDR3 is 15 amino acids long. This chain's CDR3 is CASSSGQVGNQPQHF. As DNA, the CDR3 is TGTGCCAGCAGCTCGGGACAGGTCGGCAATCAGCCCCAGCATTTT.

This clonotype came up a few times. This chain uses TRBV20-1 with TRBJ2-5; D ambiguous. This CDR3 is built from 9 residues. The germline gives CDR1 DFQATT, CDR2 SNEGSKA (reference sequence). The V and J ends lost 7 bases and 7 bases respectively, with 7 bases between them. The CDR3, as DNA: TGCAGTGTGGGTGGGACCCAGTACTTC. Translation gives CSVGGTQYF.

The table lists this clonotype with a few counts. This sequence joins TRBV13 and TRBJ1-2; tentative D call: TRBD1 (6 bases). Per germline, CDR1 PRHDT and CDR2 FYEKMQ (reference sequence). This CDR3 contains 14 residues. V lost 1 base, J lost 6 bases, and 12 bases lay in between. The CDR3 coding sequence is TGTGCCAGCAGCTTAGTAGGGGGGAACGATGGCTACACCTTC. Translated: CASSLVGGNDGYTF.

The chain uses TRBV19 and TRBJ1-1; weak D call: TRBD1 (6 bases). The CDR3 contains 15 residues. Looked up from germline, CDR1 is LNHDA and CDR2 is SQIVND (reference sequence). Trimming pared 5 bases from V and 4 bases from J, leaving 17 bases between. This CDR3 is CASSPPGTYLTEAFF. The CDR3 DNA follows: TGTGCCAGTAGTCCCCCCGGGACATATCTCACTGAAGCTTTCTTT.

This clonotype was found many times. The chain employs TRBV12-3 or TRBV12-4 and TRBJ1-6; the match to TRBD1 covers 7 bases. Unmatched junction bases numbered 9, after V lost 6 bases and J lost 13 bases. The CDR3 is made up of 13 amino acids. The CDR3 loop reads CASSGTEPSPLHF. The DNA of the CDR3 is TGTGCCAGCAGCGGGACAGAACCTTCGCCCCTCCACTTT.

The genes are TRBV5-4 and TRBJ2-7; 11 bases are shared with TRBD1. Germline assignment: CDR1 SGHNT and CDR2 YYREEE (reference sequence). The CDR3 has 15 residues. Trimming cost V 4 bases and J 2 bases; bases outside gene matches: 5. CDR3 nucleotides: TGTGCCAGCAGCAGGGACAGGGGGAGGCCCTACGAGCAGTACTTC. Its protein is CASSRDRGRPYEQYF. Full variable domain (outside the CDR3, taken from reference TRBV5-4 and TRBJ2-7): ETGVTQSPTHLIKTRGQQVTLRCSSQSGHNTVSWYQQALGQGPQFIFQYYREEENGRGNFPPRFSGLQFPNYSSELNVNALELDDSALYLCASSRDRGRPYEQYFGPGTRLTVT.

There are many counts of this clonotype. V is TRBV30 and J is TRBJ1-5, with D possibly being TRBD1 (6 bases). The CDR3 is 15 residues long. Trimming shortened V by 0 bases and J by 5 bases, and 14 bases separated the two germline ends. Germline V gene data show CDR1 as GTSNPN and CDR2 as SVGIG (reference sequence). Here the CDR3 reads CAWSVQRGAHQPQHF. The CDR3 nucleotides are TGTGCCTGGAGTGTACAAAGGGGGGCCCATCAGCCCCAGCATTTT.

This clonotype has only a few counts. The chain uses TRBV20-1 and TRBJ2-3, with TRBD2 matching over 8 bases. The CDR3 has 16 amino acids. Looked up from germline, CDR1 is DFQATT and CDR2 is SNEGSKA (reference sequence). V shed 1 base, J shed 1 base, and the junction held 7 bases outside the gene matches. CDR3 in DNA: TGCAGTGCTAGAGGGACTAGCCCCGCCGGCACAGATACGCAGTATTTT. It encodes CSARGTSPAGTDTQYF.

At least ten counts were recorded for this clonotype. V and J are TRBV7-6 and TRBJ2-5, with TRBD2 as a possible D gene (6 bases). This CDR3 contains 15 residues. Germline-derived CDR1 and CDR2 are SGHVS and FNYEAQ. V was cut by 3 bases and J by 9 bases, with 20 bases left in between. CDR3 nucleotides: TGTGCCAGCAGCTTTCTTGGCGGGGAGAGCGAAGCCCAGTACTTC. Translated, it gives CASSFLGGESEAQYF.

This clonotype was counted only a few times. The V gene is TRBV10-3, the J gene TRBJ2-3; 11 bases line up with TRBD2. Germline V gene sequence: CDR1 ENHRY, CDR2 SYGVKD. J was trimmed by 1 base and V by 6 bases; bases with no gene match: 6. The CDR3 extends over 16 amino acids. CDR3 DNA: TGTGCCATCAGGACTACTAGCGGGGGCCGCACAGATACGCAGTATTTT. Translating gives CAIRTTSGGRTDTQYF.

The chain couples TRBV20-1 to TRBJ2-6, with unresolved D. This CDR3 comprises 15 residues. Trimming shortened V by 2 bases and J by 0 bases, and 8 bases separated the two germline ends. Per germline, CDR1 DFQATT and CDR2 SNEGSKA (reference sequence). CDR3 nucleotide sequence: TGCAGTGCTAGAAGGCTGTCCTCTGGGGCCAACGTCCTGACTTTC. Translated: CSARRLSSGANVLTF.